Below are 3 T cell receptor beta chains sequenced from a single sample in a study of glioma-infiltrating T cells. The iRepertoire nested amplicon-rescue multiplex PCR amplified TCR alpha and beta CDR3s from RNA. Using its own MiXCR run on the multiplex PCR reads, TCRdb lists one record per CDR3 protein. The sample lists approximately 110,000 distinct CDR3 sequences, around 25% occurring once. The sample comprised glioma tissue, nonneoplastic brain tissue, or PBMCs (not recorded which). These receptors were taken from a human donor with low-grade glioma or glioblastoma, undergoing nonglioma brain surgery, or in good health (not recorded which).

Worth noting for this clonotype: With a much larger clone just one base away, this may be a read error. V and J are TRBV6-6 and TRBJ2-1; 7 nucleotides align to TRBD1. Looked up from germline, CDR1 is MNHNY and CDR2 is SVGAGI (reference sequence). The CDR3 has 15 residues. V was clipped by 7 bases and J by 6 bases; unmatched bases: 12. The CDR3 reads CASNLIATGFNEQFF. The CDR3 DNA reads as TGTGCCAGCAACTTGATTGCGACAGGGTTCAATGAGCAGTTCTTC.

The chain uses TRBV2 and TRBJ1-2, with unresolved D. Deletions cut 11 bases from V and 4 bases from J, with 14 bases between. This CDR3 spans 12 amino acids. The germline gives CDR1 SNHLY, CDR2 FYNNEI. This chain's CDR3 is CALKSDSYGYTF. Here the CDR3 DNA reads TGTGCCCTAAAGAGTGATAGCTATGGCTACACCTTC.

The chain recombines TRBV4-2 with TRBJ2-7, with D possibly matching TRBD2 (6 bases). The V gene's germline CDR1 is LGHNA and CDR2 YNFKEQ. CDR3 size: 14 residues. Trimming stripped 4 bases from V and 1 base from J, with 11 bases between. CDR3 residues: CASSPGGVSYEQYF. For the CDR3, the DNA is TGTGCCAGCAGCCCAGGAGGGGTATCCTACGAGCAGTACTTC.